Given below is one T cell receptor beta chain in context. Within the sample, other DNA sequences also encode this same CDR3. These data are taken from a study of shared clonotypes between healthy human individuals. Produced via immunoSEQ multiplex PCR; TCRdb's table is partial and in-frame only. The table shows approximately 600,000 clones, with roughly 95% occurring only once. Germline V lookup: CDR1 MDHEN, CDR2 SYDVKM. CDR3 size: 13 residues. Trimming took 1 base from V and 1 from J, leaving 4 bases between them. Terminally differentiated effector memory CD45RA+ cells were excluded from the naive CD8 cells, which were CD45RO-negative and positively selected for CCR7.

This chain joins TRBV28 and TRBJ1-1; D is undetermined. This sequence was found in a woman in her thirties in good health. Sequenced sample: naive CD8+ T cells sorted from blood. As DNA, the CDR3 is TGTGCCAGCAGTTTATCAGGGAACACTGAAGCTTTCTTT. It translates to CASSLSGNTEAFF.